The clone carrying this T cell receptor (beta chain) was detected only a few times. As yet, its antigen is unknown. This sample was taken from a study of persistence of HIV-infected CD4 T cells. Study results and limitations: Proviral oligoclonality tracked with TCR oligoclonality within the same sorted cells.

The stimulus was lysate of CMV-infected fibroblasts, about 10 ug/mL. Memory cells lacking CD40L and CD69 with high CD45RO were sorted. Before stimulation, PBMCs underwent CD8+ T cell depletion. CD8-depleted PBMCs were stimulated 18 hours with anti-CD28/CD49d costimulation, CD40-blocking antibody and enfuvirtide. Germline lookup yields CDR1 SEHNR and CDR2 FQNEAQ (reference sequence). This CDR3 has 14 residues. Trimming cost V 7 bases and J 0 bases, with 7 bases left between them. Sequencing used immunoSEQ version 4 in survey mode. The method was immunoSEQ multiplex PCR; TCRdb's version includes in-frame clones alone and lacks a portion of them. The sample records fewer than 30,000 clones, 82% being singletons.

Sequencing used CD4+ T cells sorted from PBMCs after 18-hour stimulation, obtained from a patient who received antiretroviral therapy. The receptor was isolated from an adult man with HIV who was CMV-seropositive. The chain joins TRBV7-9 to TRBJ1-6; D is ambiguous. This CDR3 reads CASTPSSYNSPLHF. Written as DNA, the CDR3 is TGTGCCAGCACCCCGAGCTCCTATAATTCACCCCTCCACTTT.